This T cell receptor (beta chain) was profiled in a study of identical twins. This clonotype came up a few times. Its antigen is unknown. Study-wide results and limits: With monozygotic twins, out-of-frame TCR alpha sharing exceeded what models estimated. There were fewer insertions in abundant cord blood beta clonotypes, but memory repertoires showed no such pattern.

The CDR3 has 14 residues. The V and J ends lost 1 base and 1 base respectively, with 7 bases between them. CDR1 and CDR2 (germline): KGHSH, LQKENI. In TCRdb, the 5' RACE reads were re-called with MiXCR into one record per CDR3 protein. Among about 890,000 distinct CDR3 sequences listed, 12% were seen once. All of the donors were Caucasians in good health. The sample was also linked to a second study, of yellow fever vaccine responses in identical twins.

V is TRBV18 and J is TRBJ1-1; D remains unclear. Material: PBMCs. The TCR sequence derives from a woman younger than 30 in good health. In DNA form, the CDR3 reads TGTGCCAGCTCACCACTGAGAGGGAACACTGAAGCTTTCTTT. Translating gives CASSPLRGNTEAFF.